A selection of T cell receptor beta chains follows, all from one sample in a study of CD8 T cells in ankylosing spondylitis. Using its own MiXCR run on the 5' RACE reads, TCRdb lists one record per CDR3 protein. Of 200,000 to 300,000 distinct CDR3 sequences listed, 20% to 30% were seen once; the top ten hold 0.5% to 0.65%. The sequencing sample was made of blood, either unsorted or a sorted T cell fraction (not recorded which). The receptors were gathered from a male donor with ankylosing spondylitis or in good health (not recorded which). The CDR3 runs from the conserved cysteine through the conserved F or W. The order of the fields is J gene, clone size, V gene, CDR3 length, D gene, CDR3 DNA, CDR3 protein. The D gene is left open where the match is weak. Clone size is shown for a subset of rows, as once, few, many or a class of expanded clone.

J: TRBJ2-1
size: many
V: TRBV20-1
length: 16
D: NA
DNA: TGCAGTGCTAGAGACGTGAGGCGGGGTTCCTACAATGAGCAGTTCTTC
CDR3: CSARDVRRGSYNEQFF

J: TRBJ1-4
size: many
V: TRBV9
length: 16
D: NA
DNA: TGTGCCAGCAGCGTACCTGTAGAGGCAACTAATGAAAAACTGTTTTTT
CDR3: CASSVPVEATNEKLFF

J: TRBJ2-1
size: NA
V: TRBV2
length: 17
D: TRBD2
DNA: TGTGCCAGCAGTGAGGGACTAGCGGGGGGGTGGTTCGATGAGCAGTTCTTC
CDR3: CASSEGLAGGWFDEQFF

J: TRBJ1-6
size: many
V: TRBV20-1
length: 13
D: NA
DNA: TGCAGTGCTAGTTCACAGTCAAATTCACCCCTCCACTTT
CDR3: CSASSQSNSPLHF

J: TRBJ2-7
size: many
V: TRBV3-1
length: 14
D: NA
DNA: TGTGCCAGCAGCCAATTCGACAGTTTCTACGAGCAGTACTTC
CDR3: CASSQFDSFYEQYF

J: TRBJ2-5
size: NA
V: TRBV12-3/TRBV12-4
length: 13
D: TRBD1
DNA: TGTGCCAGCAGCATCAGGGGGCAGGAGACCCAGTACTTC
CDR3: CASSIRGQETQYF

J: TRBJ1-5
size: many
V: TRBV3-1
length: 15
D: NA
DNA: TGTGCCAGCAGCCAAGAATTGGGTTTTGGGCAGCCCCAGCATTTT
CDR3: CASSQELGFGQPQHF

J: TRBJ1-2
size: few
V: TRBV6-6
length: 12
D: NA
DNA: TGTGCCAGCAGCTCGGACTGGGATGGCTACACCTTC
CDR3: CASSSDWDGYTF

J: TRBJ2-6
size: few
V: TRBV6-1
length: 19
D: TRBD2
DNA: TGTGCCAGCAGTACCCACGAAGCGGGGGCCGTCTCTGGGGCCAACGTCCTGACTTTC
CDR3: CASSTHEAGAVSGANVLTF

J: TRBJ2-5
size: NA
V: TRBV7-3
length: 12
D: NA
DNA: TGTGCCAGCAGTAGGAACGGGGAGACCCAGTACTTC
CDR3: CASSRNGETQYF

J: TRBJ2-7
size: many
V: TRBV5-1
length: 13
D: NA
DNA: TGCGCCAGCAGCCTAGGCCTGGGGGACGAGCAGTACTTC
CDR3: CASSLGLGDEQYF

J: TRBJ2-3
size: few
V: TRBV29-1
length: 13
D: NA
DNA: TGCAGCGTCACCCACTTTGAGGGAGGTACGCAGTATTTT
CDR3: CSVTHFEGGTQYF

J: TRBJ1-5
size: many
V: TRBV12-3/TRBV12-4
length: 15
D: NA
DNA: TGTGCCAGCAGCCTTACATTATTTAGCAATCAGCCCCAGCATTTT
CDR3: CASSLTLFSNQPQHF

J: TRBJ1-5
size: few
V: TRBV13
length: 14
D: NA
DNA: TGTGCCAGCAGCTCCTCTGGGGGGGCTCAGCCCCAGCATTTT
CDR3: CASSSSGGAQPQHF

J: TRBJ1-2
size: NA
V: TRBV10-3
length: 13
D: NA
DNA: TGTGCCATCAGAGAGTCGTCTAACTATGGCTACACCTTC
CDR3: CAIRESSNYGYTF

J: TRBJ1-2
size: many
V: TRBV21-1
length: 14
D: NA
DNA: TGTGCCAGCAGCACGCAGTCAGGGGGGAATGGCTACACCTTC
CDR3: CASSTQSGGNGYTF

J: TRBJ2-5
size: NA
V: TRBV20-1
length: 15
D: TRBD2
DNA: TGCAGTGCTATTGCACTAGCGGGGGCGGGGGAGACCCAGTACTTC
CDR3: CSAIALAGAGETQYF

J: TRBJ2-7
size: NA
V: TRBV5-6
length: 15
D: NA
DNA: TGTGCCAGCAGCTTGGCCCCTTCCAGCTCCTACGAGCAGTACTTC
CDR3: CASSLAPSSSYEQYF

J: TRBJ2-3
size: few
V: TRBV29-1
length: 15
D: TRBD2
DNA: TGCAGCGTTGTGGGGAGCGGGGGCCACACAGATACGCAGTATTTT
CDR3: CSVVGSGGHTDTQYF

J: TRBJ2-7
size: NA
V: TRBV9
length: 16
D: TRBD1
DNA: TGTGCCAGCAGCGCCCAGCCGGGACAGGCTAGGGACGAGCAGTACTTC
CDR3: CASSAQPGQARDEQYF

J: TRBJ2-5
size: many
V: TRBV5-1
length: 13
D: NA
DNA: TGCGCCAGCAGCCACCTTATCCAAGAGACCCAGTACTTC
CDR3: CASSHLIQETQYF

J: TRBJ2-7
size: few
V: TRBV29-1
length: 12
D: NA
DNA: TGCAGCGTTGAAGGGAGACAGAACGAGCAGTACTTC
CDR3: CSVEGRQNEQYF

J: TRBJ2-5
size: many
V: TRBV12-3/TRBV12-4
length: 14
D: NA
DNA: TGTGCCAGCAGCCTAGGGGGGGCGCGGGAGACCCAGTACTTC
CDR3: CASSLGGARETQYF

J: TRBJ2-3
size: many
V: TRBV5-5
length: 11
D: NA
DNA: TGTGCCAGCAGCACCACAGATACGCAGTATTTT
CDR3: CASSTTDTQYF

J: TRBJ2-6
size: many
V: TRBV20-1
length: 13
D: NA
DNA: TGCAGTGCACCACCATCTGGGGCCAACGTCCTGACTTTC
CDR3: CSAPPSGANVLTF

J: TRBJ1-2
size: once
V: TRBV28
length: 13
D: TRBD1
DNA: TGTGCCACCTTCGAAGGGGGCTTGCGCGGCTACACCTTC
CDR3: CATFEGGLRGYTF

J: TRBJ2-1
size: few
V: TRBV20-1
length: 14
D: NA
DNA: TGCAGTGCTAGAGCCCCTGTGTTGTTCGATGAGCAGTTCTTC
CDR3: CSARAPVLFDEQFF

J: TRBJ2-2
size: NA
V: TRBV12-3/TRBV12-4
length: 13
D: NA
DNA: TGTGCCAGCAGTCAAGACGCAATCGGGGAGCTGTTTTTT
CDR3: CASSQDAIGELFF

J: TRBJ2-5
size: NA
V: TRBV6-5
length: 12
D: TRBD1
DNA: TGTGCCACCTACAGGGGCCCGGGGACCCAGTACTTC
CDR3: CATYRGPGTQYF

J: TRBJ2-5
size: many
V: TRBV20-1
length: 16
D: TRBD2
DNA: TGCAGTGCTCCCCCCTTACGGGGGGGGTACCAAGAGACCCAGTACTTC
CDR3: CSAPPLRGGYQETQYF

J: TRBJ1-1
size: many
V: TRBV7-8
length: 15
D: NA
DNA: TGTGCCAGCAGCTCAGACTGGGATTGGAACACTGAAGCTTTCTTT
CDR3: CASSSDWDWNTEAFF

J: TRBJ1-2
size: NA
V: TRBV15
length: 13
D: TRBD1
DNA: TGTGCCACCAGTAAACAGGGGGCGCGTGGCTACACCTTC
CDR3: CATSKQGARGYTF

J: TRBJ2-5
size: few
V: TRBV20-1
length: 16
D: TRBD2
DNA: TGCAGTGCTAGAGGGAGGCGGGGGACCACCGGAGAGACCCAGTACTTC
CDR3: CSARGRRGTTGETQYF

J: TRBJ1-1
size: NA
V: TRBV12-3/TRBV12-4
length: 15
D: NA
DNA: TGTGCCAGCAGTCACACAGGGAGAGGGTACACTGAAGCTTTCTTT
CDR3: CASSHTGRGYTEAFF

J: TRBJ1-1
size: few
V: TRBV6-1
length: 13
D: NA
DNA: TGTGCCAGCAGGGAGGACCACCGCGCTGAAGCTTTCTTT
CDR3: CASREDHRAEAFF

J: TRBJ2-6
size: few
V: TRBV6-5
length: 14
D: NA
DNA: TGTGCCAGCAGTTACGTCTCTGGGGCCAACGTCCTGACTTTC
CDR3: CASSYVSGANVLTF

J: TRBJ2-2
size: many
V: TRBV20-1
length: 14
D: TRBD1
DNA: TGCAGTGCTAGGCCGGACAGGGCGATCGGGGAGCTGTTTTTT
CDR3: CSARPDRAIGELFF

J: TRBJ2-3
size: many
V: TRBV4-2
length: 16
D: NA
DNA: TGTGCCAGCAGCCAAGAGTTTCGGAAGACCCAGGATACGCAGTATTTT
CDR3: CASSQEFRKTQDTQYF

J: TRBJ2-5
size: many
V: TRBV5-1
length: 13
D: NA
DNA: TGCGCCAGCAGCTTTTGGGTGGGAGAGACCCAGTACTTC
CDR3: CASSFWVGETQYF

J: TRBJ2-3
size: NA
V: TRBV20-1
length: 17
D: TRBD2
DNA: TGCAGTGCTAGAGATTACGCTAGCGGGGGCCAGGCAGATACGCAGTATTTT
CDR3: CSARDYASGGQADTQYF

J: TRBJ2-5
size: NA
V: TRBV20-1
length: 15
D: TRBD2
DNA: TGCAGTGCTAGTCCCCCGACTAGCTACCAAGAGACCCAGTACTTC
CDR3: CSASPPTSYQETQYF

J: TRBJ2-5
size: many
V: TRBV11-2
length: 14
D: TRBD2
DNA: TGTGCCAGCAGCTTTCGGGGGAGGGGTTCGGCCCAGTACTTC
CDR3: CASSFRGRGSAQYF

J: TRBJ2-1
size: many
V: TRBV20-1
length: 13
D: NA
DNA: TGCAGTGCTAACCGGGGTTCCTACAATGAGCAGTTCTTC
CDR3: CSANRGSYNEQFF

J: TRBJ2-5
size: NA
V: TRBV20-1
length: 14
D: NA
DNA: TGCAGTGCTAGAGATGGAGGCCCACAAGAGACCCAGTACTTC
CDR3: CSARDGGPQETQYF

J: TRBJ1-3
size: few
V: TRBV29-1
length: 12
D: NA
DNA: TGCAGCGTTGCAGACTCTGGAAACACCATATATTTT
CDR3: CSVADSGNTIYF

J: TRBJ1-5
size: many
V: TRBV12-3/TRBV12-4
length: 15
D: TRBD1
DNA: TGTGCCAGCAGTAGTGCCGGGACAGGGGCTCAGCCCCAGCATTTT
CDR3: CASSSAGTGAQPQHF

J: TRBJ2-5
size: many
V: TRBV12-3/TRBV12-4
length: 11
D: NA
DNA: TGTGCCAGCACCCCACAAGAGACCCAGTACTTC
CDR3: CASTPQETQYF